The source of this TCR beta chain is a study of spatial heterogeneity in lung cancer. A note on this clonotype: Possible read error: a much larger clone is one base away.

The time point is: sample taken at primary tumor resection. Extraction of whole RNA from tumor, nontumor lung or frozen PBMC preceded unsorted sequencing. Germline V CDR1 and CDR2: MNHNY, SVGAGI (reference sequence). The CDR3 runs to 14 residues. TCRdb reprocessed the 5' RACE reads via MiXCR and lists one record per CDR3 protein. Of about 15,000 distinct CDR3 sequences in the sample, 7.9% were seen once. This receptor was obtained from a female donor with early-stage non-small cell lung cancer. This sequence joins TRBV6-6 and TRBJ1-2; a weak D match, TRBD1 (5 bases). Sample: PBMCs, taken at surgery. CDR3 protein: CVSSTPERGYGYTF. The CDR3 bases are TGTGTCAGCAGTACTCCGGAGAGGGGATATGGCTACACCTTC.